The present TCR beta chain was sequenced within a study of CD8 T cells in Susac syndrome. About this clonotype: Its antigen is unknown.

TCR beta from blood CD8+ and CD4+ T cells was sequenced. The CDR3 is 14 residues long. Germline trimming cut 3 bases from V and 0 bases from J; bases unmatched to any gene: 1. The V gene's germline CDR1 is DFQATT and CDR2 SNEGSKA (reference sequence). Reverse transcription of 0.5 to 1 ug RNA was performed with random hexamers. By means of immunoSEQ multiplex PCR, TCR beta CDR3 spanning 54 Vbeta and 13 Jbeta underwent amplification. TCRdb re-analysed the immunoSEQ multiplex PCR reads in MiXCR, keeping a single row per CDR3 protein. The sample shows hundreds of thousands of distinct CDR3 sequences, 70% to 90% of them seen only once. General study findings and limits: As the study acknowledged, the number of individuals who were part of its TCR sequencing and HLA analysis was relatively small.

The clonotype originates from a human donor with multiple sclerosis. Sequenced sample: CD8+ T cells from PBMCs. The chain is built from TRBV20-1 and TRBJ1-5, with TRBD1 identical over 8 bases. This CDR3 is CSARDRDSNQPQHF. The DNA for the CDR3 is TGCAGTGCTAGGGACAGGGATAGCAATCAGCCCCAGCATTTT.